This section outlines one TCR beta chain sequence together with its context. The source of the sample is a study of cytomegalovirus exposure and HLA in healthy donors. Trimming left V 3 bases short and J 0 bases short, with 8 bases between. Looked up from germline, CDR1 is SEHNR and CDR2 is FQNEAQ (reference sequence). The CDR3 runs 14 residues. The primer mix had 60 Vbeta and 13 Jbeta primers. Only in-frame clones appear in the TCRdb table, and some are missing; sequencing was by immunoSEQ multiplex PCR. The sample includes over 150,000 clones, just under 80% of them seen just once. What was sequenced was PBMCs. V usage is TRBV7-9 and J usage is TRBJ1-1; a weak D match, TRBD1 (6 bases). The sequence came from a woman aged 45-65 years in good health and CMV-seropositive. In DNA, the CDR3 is TGTGCCAGCAGCTTTGAGGGGGTGAACACTGAAGCTTTCTTT. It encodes CASSFEGVNTEAFF.